This T cell receptor beta chain derives from a study of blood T cell repertoires in COVID-19 (dated by TCRdb to the early 2020s). Concerning the study at large: The collaborator samples originated in the United States, Italy and Spain and spanned the acute and convalescent phases of COVID-19. The material from the prospective study consisted of cDNA or gDNA derived from T cells, B-cell-depleted T cells, or PBMCs. The dataset comprised deeply sampled blood TCRbeta repertoires from subjects exposed to, actively infected with, or recovered from COVID-19. The repertoires were released in a freely available public database intended as a resource for research on the immune response to SARS-CoV-2. The samples were drawn from the first 160 participants of the ongoing ImmuneRACE study and from 950 to 1,500 subjects provided by 6 global collaborators. Sample metadata almost always included a de-identified subject ID, COVID-19 status, age in years and sex. Where available, HLA class I and class II types were obtained from metadata supplied by the sample provider rather than from assay-based typing.

Enrolling through a virtual design, the prospective study's participants ranged in age from about 18 to 100 years and lived across 24 United States geographic areas. In the prospective study, cohorts were assigned on the basis of participant-reported clinical history obtained from a screening survey and a study questionnaire. Exposed participants were defined as having been in contact with someone with a PCR-confirmed or clinician-diagnosed COVID-19 case within 2 weeks of study entry. Mobile phlebotomists in the prospective study collected whole blood, serum and a nasopharyngeal or oropharyngeal swab from every participant. Prospective study participants could optionally give additional blood draws and questionnaires over a 2-month period. Before DNA extraction, blood samples from the prospective study were shipped at room temperature or frozen. TCRbeta CDR3 regions were amplified from genomic DNA using the immunoSEQ Assay, a bias-controlled multiplex PCR. Processing in the source paper ran as follows. The number of nucleated cells in each sample was estimated by amplification of reference gene primers within the assay. Sequence reads were collapsed and filtered to measure the absolute abundance of every unique TCRbeta CDR3 rearrangement. For each sample, productive Simpson clonality was calculated as the square root of Simpson's diversity index across productive rearrangements. TCRdb mirrors the immuneACCESS table, restricted to in-frame sequences. Some clones are absent from its copies; in checked studies, under half trace to an unresolved V gene, and the reason for the others is unknown. D and trimming were read from the DNA, whereas the V and J calls and clone size are those reported in that table. The sample table records about 260,000 clones; around 89% of these occur just once. Less than 0.9% of the sample belongs to the ten largest clones.

This clone appeared once. There is no known antigen for this receptor. Base qualities are missing; no much larger clone stands one base away. Per the germline V gene, SGHAT is the CDR1 and FQNNGV is the CDR2. The CDR3, from cysteine to phenylalanine, totals 15 residues. Only CDR3 DNA is held: 45 bases, read in frame from base 1. The trim is 5 bases for V and 3 bases for J, with a gap of 14 bases between the germline ends. General findings and caveats noted by the study authors: The amount of clinical and demographic metadata varied by source and participant and was provided uncurated.

Sequenced sample: PBMCs or T cells enriched from blood (not recorded which). This sequence originates from a man aged 50-59 years who had been exposed to COVID-19. The chain is encoded by TRBV11-2 joined to TRBJ2-1, with an unclear D gene assignment. CDR3 sequence: CASSPGGSFYNEQFF. The base sequence is TGTGCCAGCAGCCCGGGTGGATCCTTCTACAATGAGCAGTTCTTC.